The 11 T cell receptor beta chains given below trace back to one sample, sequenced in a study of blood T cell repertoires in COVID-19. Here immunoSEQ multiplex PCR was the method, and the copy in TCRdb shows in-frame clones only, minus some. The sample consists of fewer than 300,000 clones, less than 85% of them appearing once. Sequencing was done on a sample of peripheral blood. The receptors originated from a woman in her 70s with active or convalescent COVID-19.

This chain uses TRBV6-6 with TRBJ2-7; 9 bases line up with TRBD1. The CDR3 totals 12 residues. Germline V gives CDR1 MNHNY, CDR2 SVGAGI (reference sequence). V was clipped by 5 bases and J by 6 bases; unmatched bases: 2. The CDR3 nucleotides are TGTGCCAGCAGTCTGGGACAGGGCGAGCAGTACTTC. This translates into CASSLGQGEQYF.

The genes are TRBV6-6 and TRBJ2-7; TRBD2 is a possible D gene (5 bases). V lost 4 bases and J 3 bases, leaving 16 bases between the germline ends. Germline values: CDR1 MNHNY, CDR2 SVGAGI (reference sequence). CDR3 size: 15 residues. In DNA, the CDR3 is TGTGCCAGCAGTTTGCACCGCGGACTCAACTACGAGCAGTACTTC. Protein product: CASSLHRGLNYEQYF.

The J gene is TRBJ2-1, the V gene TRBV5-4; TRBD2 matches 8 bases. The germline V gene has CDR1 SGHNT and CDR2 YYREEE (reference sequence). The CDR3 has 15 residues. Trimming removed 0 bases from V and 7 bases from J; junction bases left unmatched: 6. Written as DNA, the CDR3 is TGTGCCAGCAGCTTGGGAGTCGGGAGGGGAAATGAGCAGTTCTTC. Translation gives CASSLGVGRGNEQFF.

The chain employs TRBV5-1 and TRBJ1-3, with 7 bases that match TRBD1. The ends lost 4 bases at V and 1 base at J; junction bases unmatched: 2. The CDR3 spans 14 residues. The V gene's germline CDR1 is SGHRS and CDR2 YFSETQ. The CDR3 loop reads CASSRDSSGNTIYF. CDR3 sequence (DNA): TGCGCCAGCAGCCGGGACAGTTCTGGAAACACCATATATTTT.

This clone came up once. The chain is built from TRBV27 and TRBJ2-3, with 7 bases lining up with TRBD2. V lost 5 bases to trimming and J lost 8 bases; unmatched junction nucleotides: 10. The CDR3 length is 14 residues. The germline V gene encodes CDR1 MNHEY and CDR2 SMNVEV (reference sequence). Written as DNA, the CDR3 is TGTGCCAGCAGTCTGCGGGAGATCGGAGGTACGCAGTATTTT. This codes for CASSLREIGGTQYF.

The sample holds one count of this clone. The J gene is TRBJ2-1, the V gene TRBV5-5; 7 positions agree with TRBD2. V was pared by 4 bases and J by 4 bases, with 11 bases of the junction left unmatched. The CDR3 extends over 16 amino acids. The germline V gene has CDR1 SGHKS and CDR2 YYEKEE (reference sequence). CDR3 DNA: TGTGCCAGCAGCCCCCTTTCGGCGGGGGAGTACAATGAGCAGTTCTTC. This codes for CASSPLSAGEYNEQFF.

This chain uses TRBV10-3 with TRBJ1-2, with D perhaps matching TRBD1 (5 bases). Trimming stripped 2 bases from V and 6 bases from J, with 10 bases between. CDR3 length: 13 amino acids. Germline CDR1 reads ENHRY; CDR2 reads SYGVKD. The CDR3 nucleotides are TGTGCCATCAGTGAGGGCAGGGAGGATGGCTACACCTTC. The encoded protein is CAISEGREDGYTF.

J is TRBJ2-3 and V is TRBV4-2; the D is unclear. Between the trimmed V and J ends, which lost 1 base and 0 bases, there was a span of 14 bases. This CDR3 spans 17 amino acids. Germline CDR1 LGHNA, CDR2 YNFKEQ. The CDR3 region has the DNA TGTGCCAGCAGCCAAGCGGTCCAGCGAGCTAGCACAGATACGCAGTATTTT. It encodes CASSQAVQRASTDTQYF.

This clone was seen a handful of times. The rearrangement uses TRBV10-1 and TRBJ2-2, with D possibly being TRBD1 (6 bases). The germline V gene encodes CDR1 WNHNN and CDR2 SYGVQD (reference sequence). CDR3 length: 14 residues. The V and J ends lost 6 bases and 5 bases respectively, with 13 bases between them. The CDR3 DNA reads TGCGCCAGCAGAGGGGGAGTGGGAACCGGGGAGCTGTTTTTT. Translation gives CASRGGVGTGELFF.

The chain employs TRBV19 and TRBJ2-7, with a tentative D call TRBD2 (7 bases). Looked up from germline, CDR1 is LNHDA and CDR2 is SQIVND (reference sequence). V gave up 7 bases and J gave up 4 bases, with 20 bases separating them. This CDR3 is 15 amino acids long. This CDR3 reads CASTPMGGGFYEQYF. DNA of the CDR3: TGTGCCAGTACCCCTATGGGGGGGGGCTTTTACGAGCAGTACTTC.

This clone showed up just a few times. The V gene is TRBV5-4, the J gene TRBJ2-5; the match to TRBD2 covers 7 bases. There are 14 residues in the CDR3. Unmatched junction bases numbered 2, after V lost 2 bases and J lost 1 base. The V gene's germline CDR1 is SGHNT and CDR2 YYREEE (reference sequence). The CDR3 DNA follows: TGTGCCAGCAGCTTTGGCGGGAGCCAAGAGACCCAGTACTTC. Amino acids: CASSFGGSQETQYF.